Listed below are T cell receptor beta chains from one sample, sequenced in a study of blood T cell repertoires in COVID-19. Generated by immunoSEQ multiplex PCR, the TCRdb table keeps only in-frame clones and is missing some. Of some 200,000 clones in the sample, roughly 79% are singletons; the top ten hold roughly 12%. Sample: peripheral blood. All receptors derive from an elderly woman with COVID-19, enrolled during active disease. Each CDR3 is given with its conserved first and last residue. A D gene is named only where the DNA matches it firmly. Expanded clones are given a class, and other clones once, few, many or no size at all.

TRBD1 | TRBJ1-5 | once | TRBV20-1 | TGCAGTGCTAGTAACACCGGGACAGGCATCAATCAGCCCCAGCATTTT | CSASNTGTGINQPQHF
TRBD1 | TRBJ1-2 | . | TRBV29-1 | TGCAGCGTTATAGGTGAATGGACAGGGCCTAACTATGGCTACACCTTC | CSVIGEWTGPNYGYTF
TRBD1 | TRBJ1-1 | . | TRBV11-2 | TGTGCCAGCAGCTTAACCCAGGGGGCTGGCACTGAAGCTTTCTTT | CASSLTQGAGTEAFF
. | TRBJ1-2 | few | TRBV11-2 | TGTGCCAGCAGCCTCGACAGGATATCTAACTATGGCTACACCTTC | CASSLDRISNYGYTF
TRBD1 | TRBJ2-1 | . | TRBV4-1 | TGCGCCAGCAGCCTCCGGGACAGGCACAATGAGCAGTTCTTC | CASSLRDRHNEQFF
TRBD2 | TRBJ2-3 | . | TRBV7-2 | TGTGCCAGCAGCTTTCTCGGGACTACGCACACAGATACGCAGTATTTT | CASSFLGTTHTDTQYF
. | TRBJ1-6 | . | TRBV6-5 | TGTGCCAGCAGTCCAACCAGGAGGGATACTTCACCCCTCCACTTT | CASSPTRRDTSPLHF
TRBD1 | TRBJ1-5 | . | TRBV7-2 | TGTGCCAGCAGCTCCCAGGGGGGCTATAGCAATCAGCCCCAGCATTTT | CASSSQGGYSNQPQHF
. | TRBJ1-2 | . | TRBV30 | TGTGCCGGCCACAGACAGAACAACTATGGCTACACCTTC | CAGHRQNNYGYTF
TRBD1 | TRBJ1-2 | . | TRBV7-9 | TGTGCCAGCAGCTTAGTAGGGGACAGGGCATCGGGCTACACCTTC | CASSLVGDRASGYTF
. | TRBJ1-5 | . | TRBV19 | TGTGCCAGTAGTTTCCGACAGGAGGATCAGCCCCAGCATTTT | CASSFRQEDQPQHF
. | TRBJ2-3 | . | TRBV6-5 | TGTGCCAGCAGTTCCCCAGGGTCCCGCACAGATACGCAGTATTTT | CASSSPGSRTDTQYF
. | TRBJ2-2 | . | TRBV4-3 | TGCGCCAGCAGCCTTCTCAGGGGGGCCGGGGCCGGGGAGCTGTTTTTT | CASSLLRGAGAGELFF
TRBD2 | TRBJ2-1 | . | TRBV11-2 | TGTGCCAGCAGCTTAGTTACCTTAGGCGGGGGACGAAACAATGAGCAGTTCTTC | CASSLVTLGGGRNNEQFF
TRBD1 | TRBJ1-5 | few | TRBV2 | TGTGCCAGCAGAACCGGGACAGGGGTAGAACAGCCCCAGCATTTT | CASRTGTGVEQPQHF
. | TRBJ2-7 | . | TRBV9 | TGTGCCAGCAGCGTAGGGGACTGGACGGTCTACGAGCAGTACTTC | CASSVGDWTVYEQYF
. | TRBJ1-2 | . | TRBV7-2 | TGTGCCAGCAGCGTAAGCACAAACTACCACTTCGGCTACACCTTC | CASSVSTNYHFGYTF